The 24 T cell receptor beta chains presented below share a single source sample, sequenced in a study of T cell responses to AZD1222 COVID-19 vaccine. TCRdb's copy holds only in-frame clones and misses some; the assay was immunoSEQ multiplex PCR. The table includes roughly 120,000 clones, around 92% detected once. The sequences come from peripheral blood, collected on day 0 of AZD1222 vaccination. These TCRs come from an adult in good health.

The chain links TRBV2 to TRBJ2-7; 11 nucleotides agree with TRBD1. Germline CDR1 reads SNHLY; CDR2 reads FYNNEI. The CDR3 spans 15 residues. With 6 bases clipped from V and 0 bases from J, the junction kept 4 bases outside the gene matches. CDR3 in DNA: TGTGCCAGCAGGCGGACAGGGGGCCACTCCTACGAGCAGTACTTC. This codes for CASRRTGGHSYEQYF.

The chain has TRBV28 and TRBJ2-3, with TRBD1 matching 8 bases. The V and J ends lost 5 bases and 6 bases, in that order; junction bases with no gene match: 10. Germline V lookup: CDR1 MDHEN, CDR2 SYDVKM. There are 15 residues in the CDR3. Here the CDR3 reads CASSPGQGSGDTQYF. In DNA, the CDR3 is TGTGCCAGCAGTCCCGGACAGGGATCTGGTGATACGCAGTATTTT. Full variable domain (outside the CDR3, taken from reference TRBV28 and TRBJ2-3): DVKVTQSSRYLVKRTGEKVFLECVQDMDHENMFWYRQDPGLGLRLIYFSYDVKMKEKGDIPEGYSVSREKKERFSLILESASTNQTSMYLCASSPGQGSGDTQYFGPGTRLTVL.

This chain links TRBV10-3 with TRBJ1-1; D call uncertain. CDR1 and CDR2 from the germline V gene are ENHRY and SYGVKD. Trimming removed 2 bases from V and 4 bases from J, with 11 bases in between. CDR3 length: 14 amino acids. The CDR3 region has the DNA TGTGCCATCAGTGAGGGGTCCCCGGGCACTGAAGCTTTCTTT. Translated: CAISEGSPGTEAFF.

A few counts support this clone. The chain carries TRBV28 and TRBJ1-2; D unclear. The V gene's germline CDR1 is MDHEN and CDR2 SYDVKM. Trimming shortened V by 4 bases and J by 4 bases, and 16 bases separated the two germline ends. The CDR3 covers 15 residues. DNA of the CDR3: TGTGCCAGCAGTTCTCACGACCCAATGGGCTATGGCTACACCTTC. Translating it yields CASSSHDPMGYGYTF.

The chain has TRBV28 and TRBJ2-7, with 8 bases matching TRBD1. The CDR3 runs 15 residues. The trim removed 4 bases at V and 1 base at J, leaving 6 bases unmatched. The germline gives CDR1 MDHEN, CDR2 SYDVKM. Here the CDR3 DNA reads TGTGCCAGCAGTTCGCCTGGACAGGGTTCCTACGAGCAGTACTTC. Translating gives CASSSPGQGSYEQYF.

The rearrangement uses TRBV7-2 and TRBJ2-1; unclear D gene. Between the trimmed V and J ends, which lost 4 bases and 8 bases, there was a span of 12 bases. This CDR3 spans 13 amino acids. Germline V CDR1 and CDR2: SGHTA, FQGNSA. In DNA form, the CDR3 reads TGTGCCAGCAGCTCCGTAGGGTTTGATGAGCAGTTCTTC. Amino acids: CASSSVGFDEQFF.

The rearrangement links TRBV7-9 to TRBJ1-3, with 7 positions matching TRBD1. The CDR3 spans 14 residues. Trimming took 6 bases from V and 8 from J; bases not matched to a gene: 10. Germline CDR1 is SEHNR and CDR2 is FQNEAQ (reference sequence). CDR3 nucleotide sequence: TGTGCCAGCAGACCAACAGGGGTCGGGTACACCATATATTTT. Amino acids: CASRPTGVGYTIYF. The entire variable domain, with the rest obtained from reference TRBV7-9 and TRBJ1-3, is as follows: DTGVSQNPRHKITKRGQNVTFRCDPISEHNRLYWYRQTLGQGPEFLTYFQNEAQLEKSRLLSDRFSAERPKGSFSTLEIQRTEQGDSAMYLCASRPTGVGYTIYFGEGSWLTVV.

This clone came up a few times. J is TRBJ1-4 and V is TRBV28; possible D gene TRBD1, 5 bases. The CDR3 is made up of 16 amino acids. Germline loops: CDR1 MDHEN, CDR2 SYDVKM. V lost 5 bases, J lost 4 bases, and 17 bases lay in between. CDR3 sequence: CASSPRGPRGNEKLFF. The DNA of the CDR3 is TGTGCCAGCAGTCCCCGGGGCCCACGGGGTAATGAAAAACTGTTTTTT. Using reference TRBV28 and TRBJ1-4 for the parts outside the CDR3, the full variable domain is DVKVTQSSRYLVKRTGEKVFLECVQDMDHENMFWYRQDPGLGLRLIYFSYDVKMKEKGDIPEGYSVSREKKERFSLILESASTNQTSMYLCASSPRGPRGNEKLFFGSGTQLSVL.

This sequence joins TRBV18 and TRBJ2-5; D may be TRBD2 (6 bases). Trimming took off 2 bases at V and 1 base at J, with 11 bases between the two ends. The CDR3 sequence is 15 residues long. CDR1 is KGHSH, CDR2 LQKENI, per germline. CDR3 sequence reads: CASSPKATSQETQYF. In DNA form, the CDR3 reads TGTGCCAGCTCACCAAAGGCGACTAGCCAAGAGACCCAGTACTTC.

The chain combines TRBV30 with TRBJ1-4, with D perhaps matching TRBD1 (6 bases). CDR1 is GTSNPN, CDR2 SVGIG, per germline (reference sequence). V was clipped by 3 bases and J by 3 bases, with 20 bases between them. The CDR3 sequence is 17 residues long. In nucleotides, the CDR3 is TGTGCCTGGAGCCTAAGGGGGGGCGCGAGATCTAATGAAAAACTGTTTTTT. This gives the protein CAWSLRGGARSNEKLFF.

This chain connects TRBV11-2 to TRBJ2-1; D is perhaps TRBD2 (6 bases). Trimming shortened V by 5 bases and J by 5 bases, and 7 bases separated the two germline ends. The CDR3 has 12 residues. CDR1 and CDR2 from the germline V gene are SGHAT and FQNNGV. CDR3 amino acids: CASSQRDNEQFF. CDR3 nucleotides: TGTGCCAGCAGCCAGCGGGACAATGAGCAGTTCTTC.

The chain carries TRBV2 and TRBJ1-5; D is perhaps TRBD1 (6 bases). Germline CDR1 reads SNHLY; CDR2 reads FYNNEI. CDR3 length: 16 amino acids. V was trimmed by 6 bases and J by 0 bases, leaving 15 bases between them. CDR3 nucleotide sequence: TGTGCCAGCAGGACGACTGGGGGCCTTAGCAATCAGCCCCAGCATTTT. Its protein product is CASRTTGGLSNQPQHF.

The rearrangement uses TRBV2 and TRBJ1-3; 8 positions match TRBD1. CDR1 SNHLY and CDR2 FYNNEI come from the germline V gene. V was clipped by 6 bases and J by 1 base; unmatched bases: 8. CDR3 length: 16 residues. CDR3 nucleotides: TGTGCCAGCAGCCTGGACAGGGTGGATTCTGGAAACACCATATATTTT. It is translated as CASSLDRVDSGNTIYF. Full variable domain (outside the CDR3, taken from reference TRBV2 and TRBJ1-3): EPEVTQTPSHQVTQMGQEVILRCVPISNHLYFYWYRQILGQKVEFLVSFYNNEISEKSEIFDDQFSVERPDGSNFTLKIRSTKLEDSAMYFCASSLDRVDSGNTIYFGEGSWLTVV.

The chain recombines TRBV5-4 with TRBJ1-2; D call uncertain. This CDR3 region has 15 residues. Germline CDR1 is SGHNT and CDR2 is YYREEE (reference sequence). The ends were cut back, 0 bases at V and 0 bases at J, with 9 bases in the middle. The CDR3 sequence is CASSLDARSNYGYTF. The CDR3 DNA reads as TGTGCCAGCAGCTTGGATGCCAGATCTAACTATGGCTACACCTTC.

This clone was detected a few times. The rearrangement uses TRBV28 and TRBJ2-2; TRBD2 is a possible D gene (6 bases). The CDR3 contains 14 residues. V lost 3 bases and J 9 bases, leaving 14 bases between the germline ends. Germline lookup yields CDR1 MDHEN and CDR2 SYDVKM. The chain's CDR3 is CASSFTAGSRELFF. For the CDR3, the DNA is TGTGCCAGCAGTTTTACTGCGGGGTCCCGGGAGCTGTTTTTT.

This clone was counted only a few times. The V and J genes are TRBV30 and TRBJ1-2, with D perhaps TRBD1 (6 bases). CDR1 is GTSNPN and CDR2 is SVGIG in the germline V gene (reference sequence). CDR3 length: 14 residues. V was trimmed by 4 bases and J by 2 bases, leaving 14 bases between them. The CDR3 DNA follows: TGTGCCTGGACCGGGGACACAAAAAACTATGGCTACACCTTC. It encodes CAWTGDTKNYGYTF.

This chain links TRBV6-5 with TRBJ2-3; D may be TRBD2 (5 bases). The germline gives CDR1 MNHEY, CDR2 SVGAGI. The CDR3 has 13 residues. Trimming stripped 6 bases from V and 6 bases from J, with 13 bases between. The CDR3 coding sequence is TGTGCCAGCAGCCTTAGCGCGTGGGATACGCAGTATTTT. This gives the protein CASSLSAWDTQYF.

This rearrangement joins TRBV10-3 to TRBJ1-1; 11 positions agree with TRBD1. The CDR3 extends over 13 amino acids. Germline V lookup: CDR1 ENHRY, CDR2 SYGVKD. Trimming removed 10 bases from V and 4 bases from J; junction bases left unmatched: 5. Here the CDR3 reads CATGTGGSTEAFF. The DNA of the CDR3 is TGTGCCACCGGGACAGGGGGGTCCACTGAAGCTTTCTTT.

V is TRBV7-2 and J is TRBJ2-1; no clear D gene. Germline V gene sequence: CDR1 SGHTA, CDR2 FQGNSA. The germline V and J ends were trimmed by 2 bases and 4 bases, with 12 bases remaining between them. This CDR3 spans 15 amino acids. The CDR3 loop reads CASSLYGSRYNEQFF. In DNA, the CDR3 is TGTGCCAGCAGCTTATATGGGTCCAGGTACAATGAGCAGTTCTTC.

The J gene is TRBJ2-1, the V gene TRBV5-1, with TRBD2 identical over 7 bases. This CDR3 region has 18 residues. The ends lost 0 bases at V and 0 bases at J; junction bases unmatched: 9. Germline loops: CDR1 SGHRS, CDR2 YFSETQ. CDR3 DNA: TGCGCCAGCAGCTTGGCGGGTCGCGGGGGAGCCTCCTACAATGAGCAGTTCTTC. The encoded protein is CASSLAGRGGASYNEQFF.

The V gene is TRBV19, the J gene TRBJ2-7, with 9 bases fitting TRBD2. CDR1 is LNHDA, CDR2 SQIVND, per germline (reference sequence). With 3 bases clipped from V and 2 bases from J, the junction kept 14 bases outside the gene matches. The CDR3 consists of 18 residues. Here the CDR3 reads CASSIAGGRAGGAYEQYF. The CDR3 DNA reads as TGTGCCAGTAGTATTGCCGGCGGGAGGGCCGGAGGGGCCTACGAGCAGTACTTC.

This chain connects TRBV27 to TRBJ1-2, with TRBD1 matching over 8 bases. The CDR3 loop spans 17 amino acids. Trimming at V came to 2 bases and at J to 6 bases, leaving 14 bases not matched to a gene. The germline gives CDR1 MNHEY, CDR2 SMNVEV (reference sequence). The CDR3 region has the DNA TGTGCCAGCAGTTTAGAGGATAGAGCAGGGGGCCTTGATGGCTACACCTTC. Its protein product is CASSLEDRAGGLDGYTF.

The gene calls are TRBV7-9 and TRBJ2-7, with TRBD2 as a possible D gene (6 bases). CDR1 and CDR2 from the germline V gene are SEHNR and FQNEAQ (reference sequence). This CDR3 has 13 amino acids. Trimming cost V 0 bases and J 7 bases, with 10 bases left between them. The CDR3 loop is CASSLALAMEQYF. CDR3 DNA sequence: TGTGCCAGCAGCTTAGCGCTAGCGATGGAGCAGTACTTC.

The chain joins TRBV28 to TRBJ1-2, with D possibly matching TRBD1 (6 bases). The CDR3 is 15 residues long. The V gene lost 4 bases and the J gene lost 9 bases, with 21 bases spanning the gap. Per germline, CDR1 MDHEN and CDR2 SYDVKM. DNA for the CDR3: TGTGCCAGCAGTTACCCCCCGCCAACAGGGACGCGCTACACCTTC. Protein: CASSYPPPTGTRYTF.